These T cell receptor beta chains were read from a single sample in a study of T-cell reconstitution after alpha-beta-depleted transplantation in children. TCRdb re-analysed the PCR reads in MiXCR, keeping a single row per CDR3 protein. The profile covers roughly 300,000 distinct CDR3 sequences, with approximately 10% appearing a single time and around 2.5% taken by the ten largest. The source material was PBMCs from the stem cell graft donor, sampled from the stem cell graft. Receptor source: a human donor who donated a stem cell graft to a child with acute lymphoblastic leukemia. CDR3s include the opening cysteine and the closing phenylalanine or tryptophan. A D gene is named only where the DNA matches it firmly. Part of the rows lack a size; the others show once, few, many or a class for expanded clones.

j_call v_call d_call clone_size cdr3_nt cdr3_aa
TRBJ1-4 TRBV27 . few TGTGCCAGCAGCTGGGGTGGTACTAATGAAAAACTGTTTTTT CASSWGGTNEKLFF
TRBJ1-3 TRBV12-3/TRBV12-4 . . TGTGCCAGCAGTTTATGGGGGAGCTTCTCTGGAAACACCATATATTTT CASSLWGSFSGNTIYF
TRBJ1-1 TRBV4-2 . . TGTGCCGGGTCCGTCCTTGCCAACACTGAAGCTTTCTTT CAGSVLANTEAFF
TRBJ2-7 TRBV3-1 . . TGTGCCAGCAGCCAAGACCCACGGCCCATCTACGAGCAGTACTTC CASSQDPRPIYEQYF
TRBJ2-3 TRBV20-1 TRBD2 many TGCAGTGCTAGAGATATAGCGGGAGAGTCGCAGTATTTT CSARDIAGESQYF
TRBJ2-1 TRBV16 . . TGTGCCAGCAGCCAATCCGCCCACTACATCAGTGAGCAGTTCTTC CASSQSAHYISEQFF
TRBJ2-1 TRBV11-3 TRBD1 few TGTGCCAGCAGCTCGATTTGGACAGGGTCAAGGGATGAGCAGTTCTTC CASSSIWTGSRDEQFF
TRBJ1-5 TRBV2 . few TGTGCCAGCAGCTTCAGTTACAATCAGCCCCAGCATTTT CASSFSYNQPQHF
TRBJ2-1 TRBV5-1 TRBD2 . TGCGCCAGCAGCTTGGGGGGTAGAGCGGGGTACAATGAGCAGTTCTTC CASSLGGRAGYNEQFF
TRBJ1-1 TRBV5-6 TRBD1 . TGTGCCAGCACCCGGACAGGGGGGTTGGACACTGAAGCTTTCTTT CASTRTGGLDTEAFF
TRBJ1-2 TRBV29-1 . few TGCAGCGTTGAAGACCGGTGGTTGCAGCACTATGGCTACACCTTC CSVEDRWLQHYGYTF
TRBJ2-3 TRBV7-2 TRBD2 few TGTGCCAGCAGCTTGCGTCTAGCGGGGTCATGGGATACGCAGTATTTT CASSLRLAGSWDTQYF
TRBJ2-5 TRBV7-2 . . TGTGCCAGCAGCTTTGATCGTCTGAGAGAGACCCAGTACTTC CASSFDRLRETQYF
TRBJ2-7 TRBV20-1 . . TGCAGTGCTAGGATAGTGAGGAAGGCCATCGACGAGCAGTACTTC CSARIVRKAIDEQYF
TRBJ1-5 TRBV28 . . TGTGCCAGCAGTGAGAATCAGCCCCAGCATTTT CASSENQPQHF
TRBJ2-3 TRBV7-2 . many TGTGCCAGCAGCTTATCCTTGGCAGATACGCAGTATTTT CASSLSLADTQYF
TRBJ2-1 TRBV6-1 TRBD1 . TGTGCCAGCAGCCCTTCACAGGGGGCAGCCTACAATGAGCAGTTCTTC CASSPSQGAAYNEQFF
TRBJ1-1 TRBV20-1 . few TGCAGTGCTAGTTTCAGGGGGAACACTGAAGCTTTCTTT CSASFRGNTEAFF
TRBJ2-1 TRBV4-2 TRBD2 few TGTGCCAGCAGCCAAATAGCGGGAGGGATTGACCAAGCCTACAATGAGCAGTTCTTC CASSQIAGGIDQAYNEQFF
TRBJ1-1 TRBV5-6 . . TGTGCCAGCAGCTTAGGGACATCCAACACTGAAGCTTTCTTT CASSLGTSNTEAFF
TRBJ2-5 TRBV7-9 . . TGTGCCGTCAGCTCAAGGGGGTCCCTTTTACAAGAGACCCAGTACTTC CAVSSRGSLLQETQYF
TRBJ2-1 TRBV3-1 . many TGTGCCAGCAGCCACGGGACAGCCAGAACTAGCCCCTCCTACAATGAGCAGTTCTTC CASSHGTARTSPSYNEQFF
TRBJ1-2 TRBV20-1 TRBD1 few TGCAGTGCCAGGAATGCCGGGACAGGGGGCTATGGCTACACCTTC CSARNAGTGGYGYTF
TRBJ2-3 TRBV27 TRBD2 few TGTGCCAGCAGTTTATCCCCTACTAGCGGGAGGGCCTTGGGCACAGATACGCAGTATTTT CASSLSPTSGRALGTDTQYF